This paragraph covers one T cell receptor beta chain sequence. Germline assignment: CDR1 SGHRS and CDR2 YFSETQ. Trimming left V 3 bases short and J 6 bases short, with 21 bases between. This CDR3 is built from 16 residues. It was with 60 Vbeta and 13 Jbeta primers that the PCR ran. Only in-frame clones appear in the TCRdb table, and some are missing; sequencing was by immunoSEQ multiplex PCR. Of some 120,000 clones in the sample, under 85% are singletons; the top ten hold under 6.5%. The sample comes from a study of cytomegalovirus exposure and HLA in healthy donors. The TCR comes from a woman in her forties or fifties in good health and CMV-seropositive. The genes are TRBV5-1 and TRBJ1-1; D remains unclear. Specimen: PBMCs. The CDR3 DNA reads as TGCGCCAGCAGCTGGATCCCTTTACAGTTCCTGGCTGAAGCTTTCTTT. It is translated as CASSWIPLQFLAEAFF.